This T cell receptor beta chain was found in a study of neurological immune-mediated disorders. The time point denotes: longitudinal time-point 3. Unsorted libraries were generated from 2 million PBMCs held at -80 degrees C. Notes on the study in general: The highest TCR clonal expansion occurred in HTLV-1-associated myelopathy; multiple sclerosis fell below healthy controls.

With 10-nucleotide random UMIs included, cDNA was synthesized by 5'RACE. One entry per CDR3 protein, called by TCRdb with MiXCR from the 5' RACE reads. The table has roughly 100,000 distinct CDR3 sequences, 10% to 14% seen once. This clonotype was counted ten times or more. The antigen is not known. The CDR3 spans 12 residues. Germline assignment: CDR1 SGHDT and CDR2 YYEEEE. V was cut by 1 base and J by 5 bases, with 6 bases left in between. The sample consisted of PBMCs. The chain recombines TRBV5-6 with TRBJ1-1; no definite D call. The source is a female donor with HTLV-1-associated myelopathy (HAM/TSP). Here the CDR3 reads CASSLSFTEAFF. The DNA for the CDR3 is TGTGCCAGCAGCTTGAGCTTTACTGAAGCTTTCTTT.